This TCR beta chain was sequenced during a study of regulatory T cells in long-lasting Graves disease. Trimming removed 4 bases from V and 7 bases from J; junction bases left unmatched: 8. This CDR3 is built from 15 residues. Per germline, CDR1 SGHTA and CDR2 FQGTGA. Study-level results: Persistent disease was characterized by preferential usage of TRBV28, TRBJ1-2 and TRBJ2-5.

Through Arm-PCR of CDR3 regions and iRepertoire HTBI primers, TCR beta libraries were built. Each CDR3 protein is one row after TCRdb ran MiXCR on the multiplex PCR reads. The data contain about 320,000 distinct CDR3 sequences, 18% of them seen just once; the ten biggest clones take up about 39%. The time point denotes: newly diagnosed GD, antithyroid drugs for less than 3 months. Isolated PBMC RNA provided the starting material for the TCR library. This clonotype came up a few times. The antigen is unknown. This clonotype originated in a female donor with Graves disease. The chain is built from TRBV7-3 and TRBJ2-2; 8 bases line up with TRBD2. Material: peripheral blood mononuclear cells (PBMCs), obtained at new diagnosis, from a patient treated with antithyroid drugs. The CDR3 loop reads CASSSGGAVIGELFF. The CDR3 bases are TGTGCCAGCAGCTCGGGGGGGGCAGTGATCGGGGAGCTGTTTTTT.